Below are 10 T cell receptor beta chains sequenced from a single sample in a study of T-cell reconstitution after alpha-beta-depleted transplantation in children. The study, taken as a whole, reports: T-cell counts and diversity were attributed mostly to newly produced T cells one year after transplant.

Library preparation (for TCRbeta) was performed with unique molecular identifiers. TCRdb redid the calling of the PCR reads with MiXCR, one entry per CDR3 protein. The sample includes 250,000 to 300,000 distinct CDR3 sequences, around 7.1% seen only once; the top ten take approximately 8.6%. These receptors' antigens are unknown. This specimen consisted of peripheral blood, obtained 360 days after TCRalphabeta/CD19-depleted stem cell transplant. Receptor source: a female patient under 10 years old who had a stem cell transplant for Fanconi anemia, so the T cells may come from the graft donor.

CDR3 DNA: TGTGCCAGCAGGGGGGGGCCCATTCCTCCTTACAATGAGCAGTTCTTC. Translated: CASRGGPIPPYNEQFF. The chain combines TRBV2 with TRBJ2-1, with a possible D match to TRBD2 (7 bases). Germline lookup yields CDR1 SNHLY and CDR2 FYNNEI. V lost 6 bases and J 4 bases, leaving 19 bases between the germline ends. The CDR3 consists of 16 residues.

This clonotype was detected many times. The V gene is TRBV11-2, the J gene TRBJ2-1; D not resolved. Trimming shortened V by 6 bases and J by 4 bases, and 4 bases separated the two germline ends. Germline loops: CDR1 SGHAT, CDR2 FQNNGV. The CDR3 has 11 amino acids. The CDR3 loop is CASRKYNEQFF. DNA of the CDR3: TGTGCCAGCAGAAAGTACAATGAGCAGTTCTTC.

This clonotype appeared a few times. This chain links TRBV28 with TRBJ2-7; 13 bases map to TRBD2. This CDR3 contains 15 residues. V trimming: 6 bases; J trimming: 2 bases; junction bases outside the gene matches: 4. Per germline, CDR1 MDHEN and CDR2 SYDVKM. The CDR3: CASRPTSGRAYEQYF. The CDR3 DNA sequence: TGTGCCAGCAGACCCACTAGCGGGAGGGCCTACGAGCAGTACTTC. Complete variable domain (other parts from reference TRBV28 and TRBJ2-7): DVKVTQSSRYLVKRTGEKVFLECVQDMDHENMFWYRQDPGLGLRLIYFSYDVKMKEKGDIPEGYSVSREKKERFSLILESASTNQTSMYLCASRPTSGRAYEQYFGPGTRLTVT.

In its sample, this clonotype was seen many times. The chain recombines TRBV28 with TRBJ2-2; no definite D call. The CDR3 consists of 15 residues. In germline, CDR1 is MDHEN, CDR2 SYDVKM. Trimming stripped 5 bases from V and 3 bases from J, with 13 bases between. The CDR3 sequence: CASSVQDGHTGELFF. In nucleotides, the CDR3 is TGTGCCAGCAGTGTCCAAGACGGACACACCGGGGAGCTGTTTTTT.

This clonotype was seen more than once but under ten times. V is TRBV11-2 and J is TRBJ1-3; maybe TRBD1 (5 bases). Germline CDR1 and CDR2: SGHAT and FQNNGV. The length of the CDR3 is 16 residues. V was shortened by 2 bases and J by 0 bases, with 11 bases between the two germline ends. The CDR3 DNA reads as TGTGCCAGCAGCTTAAGACGACAGAGCTCTGGAAACACCATATATTTT. Translation gives CASSLRRQSSGNTIYF.

This clonotype was counted at least ten times. The chain links TRBV10-3 to TRBJ2-5, with 8 bases matching TRBD1. From germline, CDR1 is ENHRY and CDR2 SYGVKD. After removal of 6 bases from V and 5 bases from J, the junction contained 8 bases not matched to a gene. This CDR3 has 14 residues. This CDR3 reads CAISPGQVRETQYF. CDR3 sequence (DNA): TGTGCCATCAGCCCGGGACAGGTTCGGGAGACCCAGTACTTC.

There are many counts of this clonotype. The J gene is TRBJ2-2, the V gene TRBV12-3 or TRBV12-4, with D possibly matching TRBD2 (6 bases). Deletions cut 2 bases from V and 9 bases from J, with 16 bases between. This CDR3 region has 15 residues. CDR3 in amino acids: CASSLSGGRSRELFF. CDR3 coding DNA: TGTGCCAGCAGTTTATCCGGGGGAAGGAGCCGGGAGCTGTTTTTT.

This clonotype has ten or more counts. This chain connects TRBV5-1 to TRBJ1-5; D unresolved. The CDR3 sequence is 13 residues long. Trimming removed 0 bases from V and 6 bases from J, with 7 bases in between. In germline, CDR1 is SGHRS, CDR2 YFSETQ. The CDR3 coding sequence is TGCGCCAGCAGCTTGGAAGGGTTTCAGCCCCAGCATTTT. Amino acid sequence: CASSLEGFQPQHF.

The J gene is TRBJ2-7, the V gene TRBV20-1, with 8 bases lining up with TRBD1. Germline V lookup: CDR1 DFQATT, CDR2 SNEGSKA (reference sequence). Unmatched junction bases numbered 11, after V lost 3 bases and J lost 4 bases. This CDR3 region has 15 residues. In DNA form, the CDR3 reads TGCAGTGCTAGCGACCCCGGGACAGGTACTTACGAGCAGTACGTC. Translation gives CSASDPGTGTYEQYV.

CDR3 sequence: CASRRNYGYTF. The CDR3 region has the DNA TGTGCCAGCCGCCGGAACTATGGCTACACCTTC. The chain is built from TRBV6-5 and TRBJ1-2; no firm D call. Trimming stripped 8 bases from V and 2 bases from J, with 6 bases between. Germline-derived CDR1 and CDR2 are MNHEY and SVGAGI. This CDR3 has 11 residues.